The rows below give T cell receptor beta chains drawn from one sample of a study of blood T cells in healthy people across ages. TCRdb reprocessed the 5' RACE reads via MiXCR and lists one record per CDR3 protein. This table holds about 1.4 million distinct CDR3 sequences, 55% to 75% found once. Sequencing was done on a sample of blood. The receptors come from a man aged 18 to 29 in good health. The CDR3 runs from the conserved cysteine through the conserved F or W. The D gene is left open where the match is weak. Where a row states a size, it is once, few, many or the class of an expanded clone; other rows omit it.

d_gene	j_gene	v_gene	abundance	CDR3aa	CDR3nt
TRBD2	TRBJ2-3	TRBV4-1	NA	CASRSGRADTDTQYF	TGCGCCAGCAGGAGCGGGAGGGCCGACACAGATACGCAGTATTTT
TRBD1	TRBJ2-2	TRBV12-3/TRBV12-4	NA	CASTQGVRTGELFF	TGTGCCAGCACACAGGGGGTGCGGACCGGGGAGCTGTTTTTT
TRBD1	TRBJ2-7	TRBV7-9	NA	CASTRTVDRVRYEQYF	TGTGCCAGCACCCGAACCGTGGACAGGGTTAGATACGAGCAGTACTTC
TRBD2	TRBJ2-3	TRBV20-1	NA	CSAQSRGGDYTDTQYF	TGCAGTGCCCAATCAAGGGGCGGGGACTACACAGATACGCAGTATTTT
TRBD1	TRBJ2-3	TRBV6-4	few	CASKGQTTDTQYF	TGTGCCAGCAAGGGACAGACCACAGATACGCAGTATTTT
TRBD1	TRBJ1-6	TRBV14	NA	CASSLRAGTGTNSPLHF	TGTGCCAGCAGTCTTAGGGCCGGGACAGGGACTAATTCACCCCTCCACTTT
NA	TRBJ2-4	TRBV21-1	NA	CASSKVLTALAKNIQYF	TGTGCCAGCAGCAAAGTACTTACGGCCTTAGCCAAAAACATTCAGTACTTC
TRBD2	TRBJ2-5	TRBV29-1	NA	CSVRVTSGRIETQYF	TGCAGCGTAAGAGTAACTAGCGGGAGGATTGAGACCCAGTACTTC
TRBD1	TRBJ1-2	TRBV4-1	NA	CASSQIQGAHGYTF	TGCGCCAGCAGCCAGATACAGGGGGCGCACGGCTACACCTTC
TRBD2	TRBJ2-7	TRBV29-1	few	CSVMTSIYEQYF	TGCAGCGTAATGACTAGCATATACGAGCAGTACTTC
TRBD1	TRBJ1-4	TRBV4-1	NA	CASSQPTGAWEKLFF	TGCGCCAGCAGCCAACCGACAGGGGCGTGGGAAAAACTGTTTTTT
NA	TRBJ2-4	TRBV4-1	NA	CASSQRGREGVKNIQYF	TGCGCCAGCAGCCAAAGGGGGAGGGAGGGAGTCAAAAACATTCAGTACTTC
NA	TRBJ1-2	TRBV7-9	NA	CASSLGEEGGYGYTF	TGTGCCAGCAGCTTAGGGGAGGAAGGAGGCTATGGCTACACCTTC
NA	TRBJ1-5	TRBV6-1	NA	CASIRGASNQPQHF	TGTGCCAGCATCCGAGGGGCGAGCAATCAGCCCCAGCATTTT
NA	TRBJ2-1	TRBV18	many	CASSPYHDNEQFF	TGTGCCAGCTCACCGTATCATGACAATGAGCAGTTCTTC
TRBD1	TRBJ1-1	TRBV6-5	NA	CASSYKGAGAFF	TGTGCCAGCAGTTACAAGGGGGCGGGAGCTTTCTTT
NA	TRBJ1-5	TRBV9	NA	CASSVGVGPNSNQPQHF	TGTGCCAGCAGCGTAGGGGTTGGGCCTAATAGCAATCAGCCCCAGCATTTT